This T cell receptor (beta chain) came from a study of blood T cell repertoires in COVID-19 (TCRdb year 2020). As for the study more broadly: The collaborator samples originated in the United States, Italy and Spain and spanned the acute and convalescent phases of COVID-19. The prospective study material was composed of cDNA or gDNA derived from T cells, B-cell-depleted T cells, or PBMCs. The dataset comprised deeply sampled blood TCRbeta repertoires from subjects exposed to, actively infected with, or recovered from COVID-19. The repertoires were released in a freely available public database intended as a resource for research on the immune response to SARS-CoV-2. The samples were drawn from the first 160 participants of the ongoing ImmuneRACE study and from some 1,300 subjects provided by 6 global collaborators. Nearly every sample came with metadata listing a de-identified subject ID, COVID-19 status, age in years and sex. Where available, HLA class I and class II types were obtained from metadata supplied by the sample provider rather than from assay-based typing.

Each collaborating institution followed its own protocols to collect whole blood in K2EDTA tubes. Collaborator samples were shipped for TCRbeta analysis as frozen whole blood, isolated PBMCs, or DNA extracted from either sample type. Worth noting for this clone: Its cognate antigen has yet to be identified. Base qualities are not at hand, and no much larger clone is one base apart.

The CDR1 and CDR2 encoded by the germline V gene (reference sequence) are LNHDA and SQIVND. From its cysteine to its phenylalanine, the CDR3 spans 15 amino acids. Left in the record is the CDR3 DNA by itself, 45 bases read in frame from the first base. V is pared back by 8 bases and J by 1 base, with 15 bases lying between the germline termini. TCRbeta CDR3 regions were amplified from genomic DNA using the immunoSEQ Assay, a bias-controlled multiplex PCR. The source study handled its data this way. Nucleated cell counts per sample were estimated from amplification of reference gene primers within the assay. Sequence reads were collapsed and filtered to measure the absolute abundance of every unique TCRbeta CDR3 rearrangement. Productive Simpson clonality was computed per sample as the square root of Simpson's diversity index over productive rearrangements. What TCRdb holds here is the immuneACCESS table cut down to in-frame rearrangements. Part of the clones is not present; checked against another copy, under half of the missing clones reflect an unresolved V gene, and the others are unexplained. V and J calls and clone size are given by that table; D and trimming were obtained from the DNA. The sample table lists about 200,000 clones, 75% to 90% of them with a count of one. Of the sample, around 30% falls within the top ten clones.

Here is what the overall study found, with its caveats: How much clinical and demographic metadata was included differed by source and by participant, and the metadata was provided uncurated.

The chain is encoded by TRBV19 joined to TRBJ1-5, with the identity of the D gene unclear. The receptor's source is a man between 35 and 55 years old with acute or convalescent COVID-19. The specimen was peripheral blood. The nucleotides read TGTGCCAGTCGGGCCGGGAGGGCAAGCAATCAGCCCCAGCATTTT. This sequence encodes CASRAGRASNQPQHF.